This record concerns one TCR beta chain sequence. In Seattle, patients joined the study during active infection and were tracked longitudinally. These data are taken from a study of blood T cell repertoires in COVID-19. Study-level information: Spain, Italy and the United States supplied samples that represented acute and convalescent COVID-19. In each case, the material was cDNA or gDNA derived from T cells, B-cell-depleted T cells, or PBMCs.

Source study methods: Nucleated cell number was recorded as an estimate derived from reference gene primer amplification. This table comes from immunoSEQ multiplex PCR, and its TCRdb copy is limited to in-frame clones, with some not included. For V, J and clone size, that table is used; D and trimming come from the DNA. The sample has around 290,000 clones, about 89% seen once. Sequenced input: peripheral blood. This TCR was sampled from a woman aged 30 to 39 with COVID-19, enrolled during active disease.

CDR3 DNA: TGTGCCAGCAGGCACCGGCCCCTAGATTACAATGAGCAGTTCTTC. Translated, it gives CASRHRPLDYNEQFF. The V call is TRBV2, the J call TRBJ2-1; D gene unclear. This CDR3 contains 15 residues. Germline V gives CDR1 SNHLY, CDR2 FYNNEI. V dropped 6 bases and J dropped 4 bases, with 16 bases sitting between them. The entire variable domain, with the rest obtained from reference TRBV2 and TRBJ2-1, is as follows: EPEVTQTPSHQVTQMGQEVILRCVPISNHLYFYWYRQILGQKVEFLVSFYNNEISEKSEIFDDQFSVERPDGSNFTLKIRSTKLEDSAMYFCASRHRPLDYNEQFFGPGTRLTVL.